Listed here are 29 T cell receptor beta chains from one sample, sequenced in a study of T cells after yellow fever vaccination. TCRdb analysed the 5' RACE reads with MiXCR anew, one entry per CDR3 protein. The data show under 200,000 distinct CDR3 sequences, 5.5% to 7.5% seen once. The material sequenced was CD4+ T cells sorted from PBMCs, taken 5 days after the first yellow fever vaccination. Source of these receptors: a man between 18 and 35 years old who received the YFV17D yellow fever vaccine.

This clonotype was observed many times. The V and J genes are TRBV30 and TRBJ2-1; no definite D call. The length of the CDR3 is 13 residues. Germline V CDR1 and CDR2: GTSNPN, SVGIG (reference sequence). V lost 0 bases to trimming and J lost 9 bases, with 12 bases between them. The CDR3 nucleotides are TGTGCCTGGAGTGTGCAAGTCACAAGTGAGCAGTTCTTC. It codes for CAWSVQVTSEQFF.

The chain employs TRBV4-3 and TRBJ1-1, with D perhaps TRBD1 (6 bases). This CDR3 has 16 residues. The germline V and J ends were trimmed by 3 bases and 1 base, with 15 bases remaining between them. Germline V gives CDR1 LGHNA, CDR2 YSLEER. The CDR3 is CASSQGGRMWNTEAFF. CDR3 in DNA: TGCGCCAGCAGCCAGGGGGGGCGAATGTGGAACACTGAAGCTTTCTTT.

The V and J genes are TRBV24-1 and TRBJ2-5, with D perhaps matching TRBD1 or TRBD2 (6 bases each). Germline CDR1 is KGHDR and CDR2 is SFDVKD. The V gene lost 3 bases and the J gene lost 5 bases, with 9 bases spanning the gap. The CDR3 sequence is 13 residues long. The CDR3 sequence is CATSDGGRETQYF. CDR3 in DNA: TGTGCCACCAGTGATGGGGGGCGGGAGACCCAGTACTTC.

This clonotype was seen more than once but under ten times. The chain uses TRBV5-1 and TRBJ1-1, with a possible D match to TRBD1 (6 bases). CDR1 SGHRS and CDR2 YFSETQ come from the germline V gene. The CDR3 consists of 16 residues. V was cut by 0 bases and J by 1 base, with 13 bases left in between. In DNA, the CDR3 is TGCGCCAGCAGCTTGGACAGTCCAGGGGCGAACACTGAAGCTTTCTTT. It encodes CASSLDSPGANTEAFF. The full variable domain, in which reference TRBV5-1 and TRBJ1-1 provide the parts outside the CDR3, is KAGVTQTPRYLIKTRGQQVTLSCSPISGHRSVSWYQQTPGQGLQFLFEYFSETQRNKGNFPGRFSGRQFSNSRSEMNVSTLELGDSALYLCASSLDSPGANTEAFFGQGTRLTVV.

On this clonotype itself: A much more abundant neighbour one base away suggests this may be a read error. V and J are TRBV6-5 and TRBJ2-5, with TRBD2 identical over 7 bases. The germline gives CDR1 MNHEY, CDR2 SVGAGI. This CDR3 spans 15 amino acids. J gave up 2 bases and V 5 bases, and 8 bases lay outside the gene matches. CDR3 coding DNA: TGTGCCAGCAGTACTCCGGTACTAGCGCAAGAGACCCAGTACTTC. Its protein product is CASSTPVLAQETQYF.

This clonotype was seen a handful of times. Germline is not matched at one junction end, which may reflect a read error. The chain recombines TRBV7-2 with TRBJ1-3; possible D gene TRBD1, 6 bases. The CDR3 has 14 residues. Germline CDR1 reads SGHTA; CDR2 reads FQGNSA. In DNA form, the CDR3 reads TGTGCCAGCCGGGGGGCAAACTCTGAAAACACCATATATTTT. This translates into CASRGANSENTIYF.

The chain employs TRBV11-2 and TRBJ2-1; no definite D call. The CDR3 covers 14 residues. From germline, CDR1 is SGHAT and CDR2 FQNNGV. Trimming removed 1 base from V and 11 bases from J, with 15 bases in between. The CDR3 nucleotides are TGTGCCAGCAGCTTAGCTCTGCGGTCCGGAAAGCAGTTCTTC. It is translated as CASSLALRSGKQFF.

This chain connects TRBV5-5 to TRBJ1-2; 7 bases are a match to TRBD1. V was clipped by 4 bases and J by 5 bases; unmatched bases: 5. The CDR3 runs to 13 residues. Per germline, CDR1 SGHKS and CDR2 YYEKEE (reference sequence). CDR3 nucleotide sequence: TGTGCCAGCAGCGAGACAGGGCCTTATGGCTACACCTTC. Protein sequence: CASSETGPYGYTF.

This chain connects TRBV7-2 to TRBJ2-1, with 8 nucleotides matching TRBD1. Looked up from germline, CDR1 is SGHTA and CDR2 is FQGNSA. CDR3 length equals 14 residues. Trimming cost V 10 bases and J 6 bases; bases outside gene matches: 11. CDR3 in amino acids: CATTTDRGINEQFF. The CDR3 DNA is TGTGCCACCACTACCGACAGGGGCATCAATGAGCAGTTCTTC. Full variable domain (missing parts from reference TRBV7-2 and TRBJ2-1): GAGVSQSPSNKVTEKGKDVELRCDPISGHTALYWYRQSLGQGLEFLIYFQGNSAPDKSGLPSDRFSAERTGGSVSTLTIQRTQQEDSAVYLCATTTDRGINEQFFGPGTRLTVL.

This clonotype has at least ten counts. The rearrangement links TRBV5-5 to TRBJ2-2; 12 bases map to TRBD2. Germline CDR1 reads SGHKS; CDR2 reads YYEKEE (reference sequence). This CDR3 is built from 16 residues. V trimming: 4 bases; J trimming: 3 bases; junction bases outside the gene matches: 4. The CDR3 bases are TGTGCCAGCAGCCTGCGGACTAGCGGGGACACCGGGGAGCTGTTTTTT. Amino acids: CASSLRTSGDTGELFF.

About this clonotype: The junction shows a germline mismatch at one end, possibly a read error. The chain is built from TRBV7-7 and TRBJ2-5; D might be TRBD2 (7 bases). In germline, CDR1 is SSHAT, CDR2 FNYEAQ (reference sequence). This CDR3 spans 14 amino acids. CDR3 residues: CASSYRGGRGAQYF. CDR3 in DNA: TGTGCTAGCAGCTATCGCGGGGGCCGAGGGGCCCAGTACTTC.

This clonotype was detected a few times. The rearrangement joins TRBV12-3 or TRBV12-4 to TRBJ1-6, with a weak D call TRBD1 (5 bases). This CDR3 has 16 amino acids. V was shortened by 3 bases and J by 5 bases, with 14 bases between the two germline ends. The CDR3 spells CASSFRLGGNNSPLHF. The CDR3 region has the DNA TGTGCCAGCAGTTTTAGGCTCGGGGGGAATAATTCACCCCTCCACTTT.

This clonotype was counted at least ten times. This chain links TRBV9 with TRBJ1-5; D is undetermined. This CDR3 region has 15 residues. The germline V gene has CDR1 SGDLS and CDR2 YYNGEE. V lost 0 bases, J lost 0 bases, and 7 bases lay in between. For the CDR3, the DNA is TGTGCCAGCAGCGTAGGGGGTAATAGCAATCAGCCCCAGCATTTT. The encoded protein is CASSVGGNSNQPQHF.

The J gene is TRBJ2-1, the V gene TRBV4-1; 7 bases line up with TRBD2. The CDR3 runs 16 residues. Germline CDR1 MGHRA, CDR2 YSYEKL. V lost 0 bases, J lost 7 bases, and 9 bases stayed unmatched. The CDR3 DNA is TGCGCCAGCAGCCAAGATCAGGGAGGGTTAACAAATGAGCAGTTCTTC. Translating gives CASSQDQGGLTNEQFF.

This chain links TRBV12-3 or TRBV12-4 with TRBJ1-4; 10 bases align to TRBD1. Trimming at V came to 6 bases and at J to 7 bases, leaving 8 bases not matched to a gene. This CDR3 contains 15 residues. This CDR3 reads CASRHRTGGGEKLFF. In DNA form, the CDR3 reads TGTGCCAGCAGGCATAGGACAGGGGGTGGTGAAAAACTGTTTTTT.

This clonotype came up a few times. CDR3 bases: TGCGCCAGCAGCCAACAGCGGGGGTTCACAGATACGCAGTATTTT. It is translated as CASSQQRGFTDTQYF. The chain combines TRBV4-3 with TRBJ2-3; 8 nucleotides agree with TRBD2. V was clipped by 2 bases and J by 2 bases; unmatched bases: 3. Germline-derived CDR1 and CDR2 are LGHNA and YSLEER. The CDR3 runs 15 residues.

This clonotype was detected a few times. This chain joins TRBV18 and TRBJ1-2; 8 bases match TRBD1. The CDR3 consists of 14 residues. Germline CDR1 and CDR2: KGHSH and LQKENI. The junction had 6 bases not matched to a gene; V was cut back by 0 bases and J by 9 bases. Here the CDR3 DNA reads TGTGCCAGCTCACCACCCCCGGACAGGGCTCGCTACACCTTC. It translates to CASSPPPDRARYTF.

This clonotype was counted at least ten times. The gene calls are TRBV29-1 and TRBJ1-1; D not resolved. The CDR3 has 11 residues. CDR1 and CDR2 from the germline V gene are SQVTM and ANQGSEA. Trimming took off 4 bases at V and 0 bases at J, with 3 bases between the two ends. CDR3 residues: CSVGMNTEAFF. The CDR3 DNA follows: TGCAGCGTTGGTATGAACACTGAAGCTTTCTTT.

This clonotype was counted at least ten times. The chain carries TRBV5-1 and TRBJ1-1, with TRBD1 matching 12 bases. This CDR3 has 14 amino acids. Germline V gene sequence: CDR1 SGHRS, CDR2 YFSETQ. The V segment lost 4 bases and the J segment 8 bases; nucleotides outside the gene matches: 6. CDR3 nucleotides: TGCGCCAGCAGCCGGGACAGGGGGCGCGCAGAAGCTTTCTTT. Amino acids: CASSRDRGRAEAFF.

This clonotype was seen many times. This chain joins TRBV18 and TRBJ1-5, with D perhaps TRBD1 (5 bases). Trimming stripped 3 bases from V and 0 bases from J, with 9 bases between. The CDR3 sequence is 15 residues long. Germline CDR1 reads KGHSH; CDR2 reads LQKENI. The CDR3 region is CASSPSQVSNQPQHF. In nucleotides, the CDR3 is TGTGCCAGCTCACCTTCACAGGTTAGCAATCAGCCCCAGCATTTT.

Points on this clonotype: At one of its ends the junction is not consistent with the germline gene, which may arise from a read error. This chain links TRBV11-2 with TRBJ2-3, with 7 bases lining up with TRBD2. In germline, CDR1 is SGHAT, CDR2 FQNNGV. CDR3 length: 14 amino acids. Here the CDR3 DNA reads TGTGCCAGAAGCTTAGCGGGCGGTACAGATACGCAGTATTTT. Amino acid sequence: CARSLAGGTDTQYF.

This clonotype was detected many times. The V gene is TRBV4-2, the J gene TRBJ2-3; 11 bases fit TRBD2. CDR3 length equals 19 residues. CDR1 is LGHNA, CDR2 YNFKEQ, per germline. With 0 bases clipped from V and 1 base from J, the junction kept 9 bases outside the gene matches. The CDR3 region has the DNA TGTGCCAGCAGCCAAGAGCTAGCGGGGGGCCTTCTGCGCACAGATACGCAGTATTTT. Translated, it gives CASSQELAGGLLRTDTQYF.

This clonotype was seen only a few times. V is TRBV6-2 or TRBV6-3 and J is TRBJ2-2, with D tentatively TRBD2 (6 bases). The V end was cut by 5 bases, the J end by 7 bases, with 14 bases between. The CDR3 runs to 14 residues. Germline V gives CDR1 MNHEY, CDR2 SVGEGT. Written as DNA, the CDR3 is TGTGCCAGCAGTCTTCGGGGGTACGACGGGGAGCTGTTTTTT. Translating gives CASSLRGYDGELFF.

This clonotype has a handful of counts. The V gene is TRBV11-2, the J gene TRBJ2-5; 13 nucleotides match TRBD2. The CDR3 is 18 residues long. Trimming took 6 bases from V and 5 from J; bases not matched to a gene: 15. Germline assignment: CDR1 SGHAT and CDR2 FQNNGV. As DNA, the CDR3 is TGTGCCAGCAGGCGTACTAGCGGGGGGGTCCCCGGCTGGGAGACCCAGTACTTC. Protein sequence: CASRRTSGGVPGWETQYF.

The chain combines TRBV5-1 with TRBJ2-5, with 9 bases that match TRBD1. J gave up 5 bases and V 3 bases, and 14 bases lay outside the gene matches. The CDR3 is made up of 17 amino acids. Germline values: CDR1 SGHRS, CDR2 YFSETQ. The CDR3 here is CASSWGQGVAGLETQYF. CDR3 sequence (DNA): TGCGCCAGCAGCTGGGGACAGGGAGTGGCCGGGTTGGAGACCCAGTACTTC.

This sequence joins TRBV12-3 or TRBV12-4 and TRBJ2-6; D gene unclear. The CDR3 length is 17 residues. V dropped 5 bases and J dropped 0 bases, with 14 bases sitting between them. The CDR3 nucleotides are TGTGCCAGCAGTGGGGTTGGGGTCCGCTCTGGGGCCAACGTCCTGACTTTC. This encodes CASSGVGVRSGANVLTF.

Only a few counts were recorded for this clonotype. CDR3 loop: CATSDPNKDTQYF. The CDR3 DNA sequence: TGTGCCACCAGTGATCCCAATAAAGATACGCAGTATTTT. The chain is built from TRBV24-1 and TRBJ2-3; D unresolved. Germline-derived CDR1 and CDR2 are KGHDR and SFDVKD. The CDR3 consists of 13 residues. Trimming left V 3 bases short and J 5 bases short, with 8 bases between.

This clonotype was observed at least ten times. The chain uses TRBV4-3 and TRBJ1-1; the D is unclear. In germline, CDR1 is LGHNA, CDR2 YSLEER. V gave up 0 bases and J gave up 3 bases, with 17 bases separating them. The CDR3 totals 17 residues. CDR3 residues: CASSQDITRGWDTEAFF. CDR3 nucleotides: TGCGCCAGCAGCCAAGATATCACCCGGGGATGGGACACTGAAGCTTTCTTT.

This clonotype was seen repeatedly, ten times or more. V and J are TRBV20-1 and TRBJ2-7; 8 bases fit TRBD2. From germline, CDR1 is DFQATT and CDR2 SNEGSKA (reference sequence). CDR3 size: 15 residues. The junction had 11 bases not matched to a gene; V was cut back by 3 bases and J by 4 bases. Written as DNA, the CDR3 is TGCAGTGCTAGGGAGTCGGGGGGGCCTCTGTACGAGCAGTACTTC. This gives the protein CSARESGGPLYEQYF.